The sequence of this T cell receptor beta chain was determined in a study of metastatic and nonmetastatic thyroid tumors. Study results and limitations: Significantly higher TCR beta diversity was reportedly seen in malignant thyroid tumors than benign nodules, in blood and tumor.

CDR3 length: 16 amino acids. V dropped 5 bases and J dropped 3; count of bases not matched to a gene: 12. Germline CDR1 reads MRHNA; CDR2 reads SNTAGT. Prior to thyroid surgery, none of the patients had received any treatment. A word on this clone: Its antigen is currently unknown.

MiXCR reprocessed the PCR reads for TCRdb. The table includes 30,000 to 35,000 clones, 20% to 25% detected once. The sequence derives from a male donor with papillary thyroid cancer or a benign thyroid nodule (not recorded which). Some clones in this sample may be carry-over from other donors' samples. Sequencing input: tumor tissue. V and J are TRBV6-4 and TRBJ2-7; 8 bases fit TRBD2. CDR3 amino acids: CASSYPYERESYEQYF. The CDR3 DNA follows: TGTGCCAGCAGTTACCCCTACGAGCGGGAGAGCTACGAGCAGTACTTC.